The 25 T cell receptor beta chains in this list originate from one sample, sequenced in a study of T cells after yellow fever vaccination. Using its own MiXCR run on the 5' RACE reads, TCRdb lists one record per CDR3 protein. The sample lists around 610,000 distinct CDR3 sequences, approximately 15% occurring once. Sequencing used PBMCs, obtained on the day of the yellow fever booster vaccination. These receptors were obtained from a man between 25 and 39 years old who received the YFV17D yellow fever vaccine.

This clonotype was recorded at least ten times. The chain uses TRBV3-1 and TRBJ1-5; no definite D call. With 0 bases removed from V and 6 bases from J, the gap between germline ends came to 12 bases. The CDR3 extends over 15 amino acids. Germline V gene data show CDR1 as LGHDT and CDR2 as YNNKEL (reference sequence). CDR3 in DNA: TGTGCCAGCAGCCAAGATGGACGGGGTAGTCAGCCCCAGCATTTT. As protein: CASSQDGRGSQPQHF.

Only a few counts were recorded for this clonotype. The gene calls are TRBV7-9 and TRBJ2-7; D is unclear. Germline CDR1 reads SEHNR; CDR2 reads FQNEAQ (reference sequence). This CDR3 is 14 amino acids long. Trimming cost V 1 base and J 3 bases, with 10 bases left between them. The CDR3 protein is CASSLGPPRYEQYF. DNA for the CDR3: TGTGCCAGCAGCTTAGGGCCCCCCCGCTACGAGCAGTACTTC. The complete variable domain, with remaining parts taken from reference TRBV7-9 and TRBJ2-7, reads DTGVSQNPRHKITKRGQNVTFRCDPISEHNRLYWYRQTLGQGPEFLTYFQNEAQLEKSRLLSDRFSAERPKGSFSTLEIQRTEQGDSAMYLCASSLGPPRYEQYFGPGTRLTVT.

To note about this clonotype: Compared with germline, one end of the junction differs, possibly owing to a read error. The gene calls are TRBV20-1 and TRBJ2-1; 9 bases fit TRBD1. CDR1 DFQATT and CDR2 SNEGSKA come from the germline V gene (reference sequence). The CDR3 totals 16 residues. Here the CDR3 reads CCAISPGTGSYNEQFF. The CDR3 DNA is TGCTGTGCGATCTCCCCCGGGACAGGGAGCTACAATGAGCAGTTCTTC.

This clonotype has just a few counts. The chain carries TRBV3-1 and TRBJ2-1; no clear D. V was cut by 4 bases and J by 7 bases, with 14 bases left in between. The CDR3 spans 14 residues. Germline V gives CDR1 LGHDT, CDR2 YNNKEL (reference sequence). The CDR3, as DNA: TGTGCCAGCAGCCCCAAGATACCGTTGAATGAGCAGTTCTTC. It encodes CASSPKIPLNEQFF.

The genes are TRBV2 and TRBJ2-3; 13 nucleotides agree with TRBD2. CDR1 and CDR2 (germline): SNHLY, FYNNEI. J gave up 3 bases and V 10 bases, and 7 bases lay outside the gene matches. The CDR3 has 15 residues. CDR3 sequence (DNA): TGTGCCATCACTAGCGGGAGGGCAGGGACAGATACGCAGTATTTT. Amino acid sequence: CAITSGRAGTDTQYF.

This clonotype was counted ten times or more. This chain links TRBV6-2 or TRBV6-3 with TRBJ2-1, with D unresolved. The CDR3 extends over 14 amino acids. V lost 6 bases and J lost 3, with 12 bases in between. The germline V gene encodes CDR1 MNHEY and CDR2 SVGEGT. The CDR3 nucleotides are TGTGCCAGCAGCAATCAGCCGGACTACAATGAGCAGTTCTTC. Its protein product is CASSNQPDYNEQFF.

This chain links TRBV7-2 with TRBJ2-1; D may be TRBD2 (5 bases). Per germline, CDR1 SGHTA and CDR2 FQGNSA. V shed 5 bases and J shed 14 bases, with 13 bases lying between them. CDR3 size: 11 residues. The CDR3 protein is CASSNKRVEFF. Written as DNA, the CDR3 is TGTGCCAGCAGCAATAAGAGGGTCGAGTTCTTC.

CDR3 in amino acids: CASSFYESSYEQYF. DNA for the CDR3: TGTGCCAGCAGCTTCTATGAGAGCTCCTACGAGCAGTACTTC. The chain joins TRBV7-8 to TRBJ2-7; D call uncertain. The CDR3 runs 14 residues. Germline V gene lookup returns CDR1 SGHVS and CDR2 FQNEAQ. V was pared by 3 bases and J by 0 bases, with 9 bases between.

J is TRBJ1-5 and V is TRBV12-3 or TRBV12-4, with D uncertain. The CDR3 totals 15 residues. The V end lost 8 bases, the J end lost 2 bases, and 16 bases lay between the germline ends. This CDR3 is CASGFKGLGNQPQHF. In nucleotides, the CDR3 is TGTGCCAGCGGGTTCAAGGGTTTGGGCAATCAGCCCCAGCATTTT.

V usage is TRBV7-9 and J usage is TRBJ2-3; 13 bases are a match to TRBD2. Germline assignment: CDR1 SEHNR and CDR2 FQNEAQ (reference sequence). Germline trimming cut 4 bases from V and 2 bases from J; bases unmatched to any gene: 6. This CDR3 has 17 residues. CDR3 coding DNA: TGTGCCAGCAGCTCAGGACTAGCGGGAGTGATCACAGATACGCAGTATTTT. Translation: CASSSGLAGVITDTQYF.

A few counts support this clonotype. DNA for the CDR3: TGCAGACCCACCCCCGGGACAGATAGCACAGATACGCAGTATTTT. Residues: CRPTPGTDSTDTQYF. V and J are TRBV20-1 and TRBJ2-3; TRBD1 matches at 7 bases. In germline, CDR1 is DFQATT, CDR2 SNEGSKA (reference sequence). This CDR3 region has 15 residues.

The sample holds a few counts of this clonotype. The chain couples TRBV20-1 to TRBJ2-1, with D possibly being TRBD2 (5 bases). Germline-derived CDR1 and CDR2 are DFQATT and SNEGSKA (reference sequence). Trimming stripped 3 bases from V and 8 bases from J, with 11 bases between. The CDR3 has 12 amino acids. The CDR3: CSARDFKHEQFF. The CDR3 DNA reads TGCAGTGCTAGGGACTTCAAGCATGAGCAGTTCTTC.

This clonotype has a handful of counts. The chain links TRBV6-5 to TRBJ2-3, with D perhaps TRBD2 (5 bases). The V gene's germline CDR1 is MNHEY and CDR2 SVGAGI. V was trimmed by 2 bases and J by 0 bases, leaving 9 bases between them. The length of the CDR3 is 15 residues. CDR3 in amino acids: CASSYAGLSTDTQYF. The CDR3 DNA sequence: TGTGCCAGCAGTTACGCGGGTCTTAGCACAGATACGCAGTATTTT.

In this sample, this clonotype turned up a few times. J is TRBJ1-2 and V is TRBV28, with D possibly matching TRBD1 (5 bases). The CDR3 is 16 residues long. CDR1 is MDHEN and CDR2 is SYDVKM in the germline V gene. V lost 5 bases, J lost 8 bases, and 24 bases lay in between. The CDR3 protein is CASSPISGAANWGYTF. The DNA for the CDR3 is TGTGCCAGCAGTCCTATTTCCGGGGCTGCTAACTGGGGCTACACCTTC.

This chain links TRBV20-1 with TRBJ1-3; 7 bases fit TRBD1. The CDR3 sequence is 15 residues long. Losses at the gene ends were 3 bases for V and 0 bases for J; bases not matched to a gene: 5. Germline V lookup: CDR1 DFQATT, CDR2 SNEGSKA (reference sequence). The CDR3 nucleotides read TGCAGTGCTAGGGGACAGACGCTCTCTGGAAACACCATATATTTT. As protein: CSARGQTLSGNTIYF.

The chain uses TRBV7-2 and TRBJ2-1; 8 nucleotides line up with TRBD2. Trimming cost V 3 bases and J 6 bases; bases outside gene matches: 7. CDR1 SGHTA and CDR2 FQGNSA come from the germline V gene. The CDR3 runs to 15 residues. CDR3 nucleotide sequence: TGTGCCAGCAGCTTCTTTGGGACTAGTCTCAATGAGCAGTTCTTC. Protein sequence: CASSFFGTSLNEQFF.

This clonotype has only a few counts. The V gene is TRBV12-3 or TRBV12-4, the J gene TRBJ2-7, with D possibly TRBD2 on 6 matching bases. Trimming took 5 bases from V and 3 from J, leaving 14 bases between them. This CDR3 region has 14 residues. The CDR3 reads CASSPQSGVYEQYF. The CDR3 coding sequence is TGTGCCAGCAGTCCCCAATCGGGGGTCTACGAGCAGTACTTC.

V usage is TRBV5-1 and J usage is TRBJ2-2, with TRBD2 matching 8 bases. With V trimmed by 0 bases and J by 3 bases, 4 bases remained unmatched. Germline values: CDR1 SGHRS, CDR2 YFSETQ. The CDR3 covers 16 residues. CDR3 nucleotides: TGCGCCAGCAGCTTGGTTACAGCGGGAGACACCGGGGAGCTGTTTTTT. This translates into CASSLVTAGDTGELFF. Full variable domain (remainder filled in from reference TRBV5-1 and TRBJ2-2): KAGVTQTPRYLIKTRGQQVTLSCSPISGHRSVSWYQQTPGQGLQFLFEYFSETQRNKGNFPGRFSGRQFSNSRSEMNVSTLELGDSALYLCASSLVTAGDTGELFFGEGSRLTVL.

This clonotype was seen only a few times. The rearrangement uses TRBV27 and TRBJ2-3; D call uncertain. CDR1 is MNHEY and CDR2 is SMNVEV in the germline V gene (reference sequence). There are 15 residues in the CDR3. V was trimmed by 3 bases and J by 0 bases, leaving 10 bases between them. The CDR3, as DNA: TGTGCCAGCAGTTTTCTCCAGCCAAGCACAGATACGCAGTATTTT. This encodes CASSFLQPSTDTQYF.

This clonotype was counted a few times. The chain uses TRBV6-5 and TRBJ2-3; TRBD2 aligns across 14 bases. Germline loops: CDR1 MNHEY, CDR2 SVGAGI. V was clipped by 6 bases and J by 5 bases; unmatched bases: 10. This CDR3 comprises 17 residues. The CDR3 sequence: CASSYRGTSGSEDTQYF. CDR3 nucleotide sequence: TGTGCCAGCAGCTACCGGGGGACTAGCGGGAGTGAAGATACGCAGTATTTT.

This clonotype was recorded at least ten times. The chain recombines TRBV7-2 with TRBJ2-7; no clear D gene. Looked up from germline, CDR1 is SGHTA and CDR2 is FQGNSA. The CDR3 runs 13 residues. Trimming pared 3 bases from V and 0 bases from J, leaving 6 bases between. The CDR3 region is CASSFGISYEQYF. DNA for the CDR3: TGTGCCAGCAGCTTCGGCATCTCCTACGAGCAGTACTTC.

This clonotype was detected a few times. CDR3 in amino acids: CASSRTAGLAGGSSYNEQFF. The CDR3 DNA is TGTGCCAGCAGTCGAACGGCGGGACTAGCGGGAGGGAGCTCCTACAATGAGCAGTTCTTC. This chain joins TRBV9 and TRBJ2-1, with 16 bases matching TRBD2. The CDR3 is 20 residues long. V lost 5 bases, J lost 0 bases, and 11 bases stayed unmatched. Germline loops: CDR1 SGDLS, CDR2 YYNGEE. Looking up the rest from reference TRBV9 and TRBJ2-1 gives the full variable domain: DSGVTQTPKHLITATGQRVTLRCSPRSGDLSVYWYQQSLDQGLQFLIQYYNGEERAKGNILERFSAQQFPDLHSELNLSSLELGDSALYFCASSRTAGLAGGSSYNEQFFGPGTRLTVL.

This clonotype was detected only a few times. The genes are TRBV6-5 and TRBJ2-7; 7 nucleotides line up with TRBD1. With 2 bases clipped from V and 0 bases from J, the junction kept 4 bases outside the gene matches. The CDR3 is 15 residues long. The V gene's germline CDR1 is MNHEY and CDR2 SVGAGI. The CDR3 DNA is TGTGCCAGCAGTTACGTGCGACAGGGCTCCTACGAGCAGTACTTC. This translates into CASSYVRQGSYEQYF.

This clonotype came up a few times. The V and J genes are TRBV10-3 and TRBJ2-7, with 9 bases identical to TRBD1. Germline lookup yields CDR1 ENHRY and CDR2 SYGVKD. The CDR3 sequence is 14 residues long. V lost 10 bases and J lost 2; bases outside the gene matches: 9. Here the CDR3 DNA reads TGTGCCACCAGGGAACAGGGGGCGGCCTACGAGCAGTACTTC. This translates into CATREQGAAYEQYF.

This clonotype was counted a few times. This chain joins TRBV11-1 and TRBJ1-1; 8 nucleotides line up with TRBD1. Trimming took 7 bases from V and 5 from J; bases not matched to a gene: 21. The CDR3 is 18 residues long. Germline V CDR1 and CDR2: SGHAT, FQDESV (reference sequence). The CDR3 reads CASTPLGFGTGRGTEAFF. Written as DNA, the CDR3 is TGTGCCAGCACCCCCCTGGGGTTCGGGACAGGTAGGGGGACTGAAGCTTTCTTT.